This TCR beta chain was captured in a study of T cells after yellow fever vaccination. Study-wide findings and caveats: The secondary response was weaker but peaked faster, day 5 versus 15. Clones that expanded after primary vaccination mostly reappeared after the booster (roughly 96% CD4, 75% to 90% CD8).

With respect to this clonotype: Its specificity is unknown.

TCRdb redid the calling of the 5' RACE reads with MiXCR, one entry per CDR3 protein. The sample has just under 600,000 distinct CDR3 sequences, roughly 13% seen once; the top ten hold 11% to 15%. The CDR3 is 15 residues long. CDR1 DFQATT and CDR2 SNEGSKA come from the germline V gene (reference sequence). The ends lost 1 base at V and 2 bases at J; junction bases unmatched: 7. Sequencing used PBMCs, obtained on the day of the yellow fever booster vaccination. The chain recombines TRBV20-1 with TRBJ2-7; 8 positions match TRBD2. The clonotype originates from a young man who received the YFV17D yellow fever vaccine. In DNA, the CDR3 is TGCAGTGCTAGAGCAGGGCTAGCGGGTCCCTACGAGCAGTACTTC. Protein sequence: CSARAGLAGPYEQYF.